This T cell receptor (beta chain) appears in the sequencing data of a study of blood T cells in healthy people across ages (dated by TCRdb to 2015 to 2017). About the study as a whole: In model experiments, roughly one uniquely barcoded TCR beta cDNA molecule per two T cells was captured by template switching. The study measured age-related changes in TCR beta repertoire diversity using deep sequencing normalized with unique cDNA molecular identifiers. Four age groups were formed from the donors: young (average approximately 15 years), middle-aged (approximately 40), aged (62) and long-lived (about 80). Donors of different ages were randomly distributed across sequencing lanes to avoid experimental bias. For two donors (one aged 18 to 30 and one aged 80 or older), the study analyzed two additional independent replicas of 1 million unique cDNA reads from the same blood draw. The study at large found these results: Total diversity estimates from one million sequenced T cells were considered lower bounds and underestimates. Since profiling was done on bulk unsorted PBMCs, naive and antigen-experienced compartments could not be conclusively compared. Because donor CMV infection status was unknown, age-related changes in expanded clonotypes were potentially confounded. Compared with the aged group, more naive CD4+ T cells, fewer expanded clones and increased TCR diversity were shown by the long-lived group, suggesting age selection. Observed TCR beta diversity per million T cells fell roughly linearly with age, and a significant reduction was already apparent by age around 40. The percentage of naive T cells measured by flow cytometry correlated strongly with observed TCR beta diversity.

Libraries were constructed by 5' RACE. These reads were obtained on an Illumina HiSeq 2500. A second PCR of about 7 to 12 cycles was run with a J-beta primer mix and a sample-barcoded 5' primer. Each TCR beta cDNA molecule received a unique molecular identifier from a template-switch 5' adaptor carrying 12 random nucleotides. Each sample yielded at least 3 million CDR3-containing paired-end reads. First-strand cDNA was synthesized from all RNA with the Mint cDNA synthesis kit, primed by a TRBC-specific oligonucleotide. After uracil-DNA glycosylase treatment, a first 18-cycle PCR used universal primers M1SS and BC2_uni_R on all cDNA. On the authors' methods: For normalization, 1 million high-quality reads, each with a distinct molecular identifier, were randomly selected from each sample. Instead of being binned into consensus sequences, reads that shared molecular identifiers were thrown out. MiTCR, run with a Q25 quality threshold and the strictest error-elimination algorithm, handled CDR3 identification, clonotype clustering and error correction. Lower-bound total TCR beta diversity was estimated with a nonparametric unseen species model using Euler transformation. TCRdb took the public reads, trimmed them with fastp at Q25, ran MiXCR for clone calling and kept in-frame beta chains. Duplicate CDR3 protein sequences are folded into a single record with the most common DNA and genes. The V and J calls were determined by TCRdb, not by the authors. For this sample there are roughly 570,000 distinct CDR3 sequences; roughly 29% appear just once. The top ten clonotypes cover around a sixth of the sample.

The donors were roughly 39 Caucasian individuals from Russia, aged about 6 to 100 years, who were systemically healthy. Ten milliliters of peripheral blood were drawn from each donor into EDTA-treated Vacutainer tubes. Ficoll-Paque density-gradient centrifugation was used to isolate PBMCs, with at least 6.5 million obtained per sample. Trizol reagent was used to extract total RNA from the PBMCs, yielding at least 5 micrograms per sample. The percentages of naive CD45RAhigh/CD27high T cells were determined by flow cytometry on a PBMC aliquot from every donor. Comment on this clonotype: This receptor's antigen is unknown. No qualities accompany the bases; no much larger clone lies one base away.

Inclusive of the bounding cysteine and phenylalanine, the CDR3 is 16 residues long. This entry keeps only the CDR3 DNA: 48 bases, framed from base 1. CDR1 and CDR2 were assigned from the germline V gene as SGHTA and FQGTGA. Here V drops 5 bases and J drops 3 bases, and the junction holds 7 bases not matched to any gene. The sequenced material came from blood. This receptor was obtained from a woman between 70 and 85 years old in good health. The chain is made from TRBV7-3 and TRBJ2-1, with 10 bases matching TRBD1. Here the CDR3 is given as CASSKTGTGVYNEQFF. The nucleotide sequence is given as TGTGCCAGCAGCAAAACCGGGACAGGGGTCTACAATGAGCAGTTCTTC.